Reported below is one TCR beta chain. The antigen remains undetermined. The data belong to a study of cytomegalovirus exposure and HLA in healthy donors. Study-wide background: Among the approximately 420 donors who were genotyped, approximately 83% fell in the genetic ancestry cluster that is associated with self-reported Caucasian donors. Study-wide findings and caveats: By HLA locus, TCR association rates varied in a later analysis, with DRB1 showing the most and HLA-C the fewest. Most of the TCR beta V segments (in an earlier analysis) were productive either about 87% or about 30% of the time.

Primers: 60 Vbeta forward and 13 Jbeta reverse. Methods used by the authors: In a later analysis, of about 80 million unique beta chains, 9 million to 11 million appeared in at least two donors. This table comes from immunoSEQ multiplex PCR, and its TCRdb copy is limited to in-frame clones, with some not included. The D gene and trimming were derived from the DNA, and the V and J assignments and clone size from that table. The data contain 90,000 to 100,000 clones, more than 70% of them singletons. The ends were cut back, 5 bases at V and 1 base at J, with 15 bases in the middle. The CDR3 covers 16 residues. CDR1 and CDR2 from the germline V gene are SGHTA and FQGNSA.

The receptor was isolated from an older woman in good health and CMV-seropositive. Sequenced: PBMCs. The chain recombines TRBV7-2 with TRBJ2-1; weak D call: TRBD1 (5 bases). The CDR3 DNA sequence: TGTGCCAGCAGCCCAGGGATCCTTGGGTCCTACAATGAGCAGTTCTTC. It codes for CASSPGILGSYNEQFF.